These 22 T cell receptor beta chains share one sample of origin, sequenced in a study of Ad26.COV2.S vaccination and SARS-CoV-2 variants. Libraries were prepared by immunoSEQ multiplex PCR; TCRdb keeps only in-frame clonotypes and omits some of them. The data contain some 300,000 clones, around 84% of them singletons. Described treatment: 15 to 20 received Ad26.COV2.S at low or high dose, single or two shots; five or six received placebo; per-sample allocation not given. Collection of samples fell on day 63 after the first vaccine or placebo injection. The input for sequencing was peripheral blood, taken in a trial of Ad26.COV2.S vaccine versus placebo. The receptors were sampled from a person between 18 and 65 years old who received the Ad26.COV2.S COVID-19 vaccine or a placebo.

V is TRBV5-1 and J is TRBJ2-1; D remains ambiguous. The germline CDR1 and CDR2 sequences are SGHRS and YFSETQ. V was clipped by 3 bases and J by 9 bases, with 22 bases between them. The CDR3 has 16 amino acids. CDR3 in DNA: TGCGCCAGCAGCTCGACACCCCCTTTGAGCCCCGTTGAGCAGTTCTTC. Amino acid sequence: CASSSTPPLSPVEQFF.

The gene calls are TRBV3-1 (or the pseudogene TRBV3-2) and TRBJ1-5, with no clear D. The CDR3 runs 17 residues. With 2 bases removed from V and 1 base from J, the gap between germline ends came to 15 bases. CDR1 is LGHDT, CDR2 YNNKEL, per germline (reference sequence). The CDR3 loop is CASSQLPEGWSNQPQHF. CDR3 DNA sequence: TGTGCCAGCAGCCAATTACCGGAGGGTTGGAGCAATCAGCCCCAGCATTTT.

The J gene is TRBJ2-6, the V gene TRBV7-2; possibly TRBD2 for D (5 bases). Trimming took 5 bases from V and 0 from J, leaving 14 bases between them. The germline CDR1 and CDR2 sequences are SGHTA and FQGNSA. This CDR3 comprises 17 residues. For the CDR3, the DNA is TGTGCCAGCAGCCGGGTGGGGAGTCCCTCTGGGGCCAACGTCCTGACTTTC. The encoded protein is CASSRVGSPSGANVLTF.

In nucleotides, the CDR3 is TGTGCCAGCACCAAAGGGGGACAGGGGGCCTACGAGCAGTACTTC. This encodes CASTKGGQGAYEQYF. The chain is built from TRBV6-6 and TRBJ2-7, with 11 bases identical to TRBD1. The CDR3 runs to 15 residues. Germline V CDR1 and CDR2: MNHNY, SVGAGI (reference sequence). With 7 bases clipped from V and 2 bases from J, the junction kept 7 bases outside the gene matches.

A word on this clone: This same CDR3 is encoded by further DNA sequences in the sample. V is TRBV18 and J is TRBJ2-5; D is perhaps TRBD1 (6 bases). CDR3 length: 13 amino acids. From germline, CDR1 is KGHSH and CDR2 LQKENI. The V and J ends lost 3 bases and 2 bases respectively, with 7 bases between them. CDR3 nucleotides: TGTGCCAGCTCACCCGGGACACAAGAGACCCAGTACTTC. It encodes CASSPGTQETQYF.

This clone was counted once. The chain carries TRBV2 and TRBJ2-3; TRBD1 is a possible D gene (6 bases). Germline values: CDR1 SNHLY, CDR2 FYNNEI. V was clipped by 9 bases and J by 6 bases, with 13 bases between them. This CDR3 contains 12 residues. DNA of the CDR3: TGTGCCAGAGGACCGCAGGGGGATACGCAGTATTTT. It encodes CARGPQGDTQYF.

Concerning this clone itself: Mismatch with germline at one junction end may stem from a read error. The chain couples TRBV6-5 to TRBJ1-2, with D perhaps TRBD1 (6 bases). In germline, CDR1 is MNHEY, CDR2 SVGAGI. The CDR3 length is 16 residues. In nucleotides, the CDR3 is TGTGCCAGCAGCTACTCGTCCGGGACATCCATCTATGGCTACACCTTC. Its protein product is CASSYSSGTSIYGYTF.

The chain uses TRBV7-9 and TRBJ2-1, with 7 positions matching TRBD2. The CDR3 runs 15 residues. Germline V gives CDR1 SEHNR, CDR2 FQNEAQ (reference sequence). V was pared by 1 base and J by 10 bases, with 10 bases of the junction left unmatched. CDR3 nucleotide sequence: TGTGCCAGCAGCTTAGTAGGGGACTACGTCAGGGAGCAGTTCTTC. Translated, it gives CASSLVGDYVREQFF.

V gene TRBV5-6 combines with J gene TRBJ1-5; TRBD1 might be the D (6 bases). V gave up 1 base and J gave up 9 bases, with 20 bases separating them. Germline CDR1 and CDR2: SGHDT and YYEEEE. CDR3 length: 16 residues. The CDR3 nucleotides are TGTGCCAGCAGCTTGCGGGGGCGCGGGGAACTTTGGCCCCAGCATTTT. This gives the protein CASSLRGRGELWPQHF. The variable domain in full, completed from reference TRBV5-6 and TRBJ1-5, reads DAGVTQSPTHLIKTRGQQVTLRCSPKSGHDTVSWYQQALGQGPQFIFQYYEEEERQRGNFPDRFSGHQFPNYSSELNVNALLLGDSALYLCASSLRGRGELWPQHFGDGTRLSIL.

The rearrangement links TRBV5-1 to TRBJ2-4; perhaps TRBD1 as D (5 bases). The CDR3 is made up of 13 amino acids. CDR1 and CDR2 from the germline V gene are SGHRS and YFSETQ. Trimming removed 0 bases at V and 6 bases at J, with 7 bases between. CDR3 coding DNA: TGCGCCAGCAGCTTGGCCGACAGAAACATTCAGTACTTC. It codes for CASSLADRNIQYF.

A single count supports this clone. This CDR3 reads CASSCFYTGVVCEKLFF. The CDR3 DNA reads as TGTGCCAGCAGCTGCTTCTACACAGGGGTAGTTTGTGAAAAACTGTTTTTT. The chain is built from TRBV7-8 and TRBJ1-4; TRBD1 matches 7 bases. Germline trimming cut 4 bases from V and 7 bases from J; bases unmatched to any gene: 15. This CDR3 is 17 amino acids long. From germline, CDR1 is SGHVS and CDR2 FQNEAQ.

The rearrangement joins TRBV14 to TRBJ1-6, with no clear D. CDR1 is SGHDN and CDR2 is FVKESK in the germline V gene. The CDR3 consists of 15 residues. V lost 4 bases and J lost 13, with 20 bases in between. The CDR3 DNA is TGTGCCAGCAGCCGGACGGTGGGCCCCTTCTATCCCCTCCACTTT. Residues: CASSRTVGPFYPLHF.

J is TRBJ2-5 and V is TRBV7-2, with 9 bases fitting TRBD2. The CDR3 covers 15 residues. J was trimmed by 2 bases and V by 5 bases; bases with no gene match: 6. Germline CDR1 SGHTA, CDR2 FQGNSA. The CDR3 DNA is TGTGCCAGCAGCACCCAAAGCGGGGGGCAAGAGACCCAGTACTTC. Translation: CASSTQSGGQETQYF.

The count of this clone is one. The V and J genes are TRBV6-5 and TRBJ1-2; 7 bases line up with TRBD1. The CDR3 sequence is 13 residues long. Germline CDR1 MNHEY, CDR2 SVGAGI. Losses at the gene ends were 9 bases for V and 7 bases for J; bases not matched to a gene: 11. The CDR3 here is CASTNSGGGGYTF. The CDR3 coding sequence is TGTGCCAGTACGAACTCAGGGGGTGGTGGCTACACCTTC.

A few counts support this clone. The chain is built from TRBV19 and TRBJ1-5, with 9 bases identical to TRBD1. CDR3 size: 15 residues. Trimming took 4 bases from V and 7 from J; bases not matched to a gene: 8. CDR1 LNHDA and CDR2 SQIVND come from the germline V gene (reference sequence). CDR3 amino acids: CASSSLGQGQQPQHF. The CDR3 DNA reads TGTGCCAGTAGTAGTTTGGGACAGGGTCAGCAGCCCCAGCATTTT.

The rearrangement uses TRBV13 and TRBJ2-5; D unresolved. V was pared by 4 bases and J by 5 bases, with 17 bases between. The CDR3 length is 15 residues. The germline CDR1 and CDR2 sequences are PRHDT and FYEKMQ (reference sequence). The CDR3: CASSSPSRAGETQYF. The CDR3 DNA reads as TGTGCCAGCAGCTCCCCTTCAAGGGCCGGGGAGACCCAGTACTTC. The full variable domain, its missing parts supplied by reference TRBV13 and TRBJ2-5, is AAGVIQSPRHLIKEKRETATLKCYPIPRHDTVYWYQQGPGQDPQFLISFYEKMQSDKGSIPDRFSAQQFSDYHSELNMSSLELGDSALYFCASSSPSRAGETQYFGPGTRLLVL.

The genes are TRBV19 and TRBJ1-3, with unresolved D. V dropped 1 base and J dropped 7 bases, with 11 bases sitting between them. CDR1 is LNHDA and CDR2 is SQIVND in the germline V gene (reference sequence). CDR3 length: 14 residues. The CDR3 nucleotides are TGTGCCAGTAGTATAGGCGGAGGTGGGAACACCATATATTTT. This sequence encodes CASSIGGGGNTIYF.

The chain employs TRBV7-9 and TRBJ1-5; no reliable D call. The ends were cut back, 0 bases at V and 6 bases at J, with 15 bases in the middle. CDR1 SEHNR and CDR2 FQNEAQ come from the germline V gene (reference sequence). The CDR3 sequence is 16 residues long. CDR3 nucleotides: TGTGCCAGCAGCTTAGCATCCGGGATTGGCGGTCAGCCCCAGCATTTT. Its translation is CASSLASGIGGQPQHF.

This clone was recorded a few times. V usage is TRBV18 and J usage is TRBJ1-1; 7 bases fit TRBD1. J was trimmed by 3 bases and V by 7 bases; bases with no gene match: 5. The CDR3 extends over 13 amino acids. Germline CDR1 and CDR2: KGHSH and LQKENI. This CDR3 reads CASCPGQYTEAFF. CDR3 DNA: TGTGCCAGCTGCCCGGGACAGTACACTGAAGCTTTCTTT.

This clone was seen a single time. The chain employs TRBV4-1 and TRBJ1-5; D perhaps matches TRBD1 (6 bases). The CDR3 spans 14 residues. Germline-derived CDR1 and CDR2 are MGHRA and YSYEKL. Trimming removed 2 bases from V and 8 bases from J, with 13 bases in between. The CDR3 spells CASSQLSGEKPQHF. DNA of the CDR3: TGCGCCAGCAGCCAATTATCAGGGGAGAAGCCCCAGCATTTT.

The DNA of the CDR3 is TGTGCCAGCAGCTTCCAGGGGTTGGGCACCATATATTTT. This translates into CASSFQGLGTIYF. V and J are TRBV5-8 and TRBJ1-3; perhaps TRBD1 as D (6 bases). Between the trimmed V and J ends, which lost 2 bases and 9 bases, there was a span of 12 bases. This CDR3 contains 13 residues. CDR1 and CDR2 (germline): SGHTS, YDEGEE.

This sequence joins TRBV19 and TRBJ1-2; a weak D match, TRBD1 (6 bases). V lost 3 bases to trimming and J lost 2 bases, with 10 bases between them. CDR1 and CDR2 from the germline V gene are LNHDA and SQIVND (reference sequence). This CDR3 comprises 14 residues. The CDR3 is CASSIQGKNYGYTF. The DNA for the CDR3 is TGTGCCAGTAGTATCCAGGGGAAAAACTATGGCTACACCTTC.